The 27 T cell receptor beta chains below all came from one sample that was sequenced in a study of blood T cell repertoires in COVID-19. Repertoires were generated with immunoSEQ multiplex PCR, while TCRdb's copy carries only in-frame clones and drops some. Counted here are tens of thousands of clones, approximately 84% occurring once; the ten biggest clones make up 3.5% to 4.5%. The specimen was peripheral blood. The receptors stem from a man between 60 and 75 years old with acute or convalescent COVID-19.

The V gene is TRBV5-3, the J gene TRBJ1-5; no clear D. TRBV5-3 is designated an ORF whose function remains uncertain. Deletions cut 4 bases from V and 3 bases from J, with 20 bases between. The CDR3 extends over 17 amino acids. The CDR3 region is CARSRWTLRRHNQPQHF. Here the CDR3 DNA reads TGTGCCAGAAGCCGCTGGACCCTCAGGAGGCACAATCAGCCCCAGCATTTT.

The gene calls are TRBV24-1 and TRBJ1-2; 10 bases are a match to TRBD1. Germline lookup yields CDR1 KGHDR and CDR2 SFDVKD. This CDR3 has 14 residues. V shed 7 bases and J 7 bases; nucleotides not matched to a gene: 8. The CDR3 DNA sequence: TGTGCCACCAGCTTGACAGGGGGCAAGGGTGGCTACACCTTC. Amino acid sequence: CATSLTGGKGGYTF.

The chain is built from TRBV24-1 and TRBJ2-7; TRBD2 matches at 8 bases. The CDR3 extends over 13 amino acids. Germline trimming cut 4 bases from V and 7 bases from J; bases unmatched to any gene: 5. Germline V gene lookup returns CDR1 KGHDR and CDR2 SFDVKD. The CDR3 nucleotides read TGTGCCACCAGTGACACCGGGGGGGATGAGCAGTACTTC. It is translated as CATSDTGGDEQYF.

A single count supports this clone. The rearrangement links TRBV6-1 to TRBJ2-1, with D hard to call. V was trimmed by 3 bases and J by 8 bases, leaving 11 bases between them. Per the germline V gene, CDR1 is MNHNS and CDR2 is SASEGT. This CDR3 comprises 13 residues. The CDR3 reads CASSDGLIDEQFF. The CDR3, as DNA: TGTGCCAGCAGTGACGGTCTTATCGATGAGCAGTTCTTC.

The chain carries TRBV19 and TRBJ2-3, with TRBD2 as a possible D gene (7 bases). Germline V gives CDR1 LNHDA, CDR2 SQIVND (reference sequence). The CDR3 is made up of 14 amino acids. The CDR3 DNA sequence: TGTGCGAGTCAGATGCGGGGGCGCACAGATACGCAGTATTTT. Protein product: CASQMRGRTDTQYF.

This chain links TRBV5-4 with TRBJ1-1; unclear D gene. This CDR3 has 16 residues. Germline-derived CDR1 and CDR2 are SGHNT and YYREEE (reference sequence). Trimming took 3 bases from V and 7 from J, leaving 22 bases between them. In nucleotides, the CDR3 is TGTGCCAGCAGCTCCGCACCTCCCCGAGCTGAGGGTGAAGCTTTCTTT. Protein product: CASSSAPPRAEGEAFF. Based on the CDR3 plus reference TRBV5-4 and TRBJ1-1, the full variable domain is ETGVTQSPTHLIKTRGQQVTLRCSSQSGHNTVSWYQQALGQGPQFIFQYYREEENGRGNFPPRFSGLQFPNYSSELNVNALELDDSALYLCASSSAPPRAEGEAFFGQGTRLTVV.

This clone was detected only a few times. J is TRBJ2-1 and V is TRBV24-1; tentative D call: TRBD2 (6 bases). The CDR3 sequence is 16 residues long. The V gene lost 4 bases and the J gene lost 0 bases, with 12 bases spanning the gap. Germline V gene lookup returns CDR1 KGHDR and CDR2 SFDVKD. In DNA, the CDR3 is TGTGCCACCAGTGACCCGGACGGGAGCTCCTACAATGAGCAGTTCTTC. Translation gives CATSDPDGSSYNEQFF.

The chain couples TRBV15 to TRBJ2-5, with 12 bases aligning to TRBD1. Trimming took 0 bases from V and 7 from J; bases not matched to a gene: 9. The CDR3 is 17 residues long. Germline CDR1 and CDR2: LNHNV and YYDKDF (reference sequence). CDR3 bases: TGTGCCACCAGCAGAGATTCGGGACAGGGGGCAATTGGGACCCAGTACTTC. Its protein product is CATSRDSGQGAIGTQYF. Full variable domain (missing parts from reference TRBV15 and TRBJ2-5): DAMVIQNPRYQVTQFGKPVTLSCSQTLNHNVMYWYQQKSSQAPKLLFHYYDKDFNNEADTPDNFQSRRPNTSFCFLDIRSPGLGDTAMYLCATSRDSGQGAIGTQYFGPGTRLLVL.

This clone was picked up one time. The chain employs TRBV18 and TRBJ2-1, with 8 bases lining up with TRBD1. The CDR3 totals 15 residues. V lost 2 bases, J lost 4 bases, and 4 bases stayed unmatched. The germline V gene encodes CDR1 KGHSH and CDR2 LQKENI. The DNA of the CDR3 is TGTGCCAGCTCACCATGGACAGGGTCGTACAATGAGCAGTTCTTC. Translating gives CASSPWTGSYNEQFF.

The genes are TRBV6-5 and TRBJ1-1; D ambiguous. The CDR3 extends over 13 amino acids. V dropped 5 bases and J dropped 5 bases, with 12 bases sitting between them. Germline V gene lookup returns CDR1 MNHEY and CDR2 SVGAGI. The DNA of the CDR3 is TGTGCCAGCAGTACAGAAGGTGGTACTGAAGCTTTCTTT. This translates into CASSTEGGTEAFF.

V gene TRBV27 combines with J gene TRBJ2-1; 13 nucleotides match TRBD2. This CDR3 has 18 amino acids. J was trimmed by 5 bases and V by 5 bases; bases with no gene match: 12. CDR1 is MNHEY and CDR2 is SMNVEV in the germline V gene (reference sequence). The CDR3 is CASSPGLAGASFNNEQFF. The CDR3 DNA sequence: TGTGCCAGCAGTCCAGGACTAGCGGGGGCCTCATTTAACAATGAGCAGTTCTTC.

This chain uses TRBV9 with TRBJ2-3; 7 nucleotides align to TRBD1. After removal of 1 base from V and 1 base from J, the junction contained 0 bases not matched to a gene. The germline V gene has CDR1 SGDLS and CDR2 YYNGEE. This CDR3 region has 14 residues. The CDR3 nucleotides read TGTGCCAGCAGCGTACAGGGGGGCACAGATACGCAGTATTTT. Protein: CASSVQGGTDTQYF.

The rearrangement links TRBV19 to TRBJ2-3, with 9 positions matching TRBD2. V lost 3 bases and J lost 4; bases outside the gene matches: 11. The CDR3 loop spans 17 amino acids. The germline V gene encodes CDR1 LNHDA and CDR2 SQIVND (reference sequence). The CDR3 spells CASSIGPTSGKSDTQYF. The CDR3 region has the DNA TGTGCCAGTAGTATCGGGCCGACTAGCGGAAAATCAGATACGCAGTATTTT.

This clone was observed a single time. The genes are TRBV24-1 and TRBJ1-2, with D tentatively TRBD1 (6 bases). V gave up 3 bases and J gave up 1 base, with 14 bases separating them. CDR3 length: 16 residues. Per the germline V gene, CDR1 is KGHDR and CDR2 is SFDVKD. The CDR3 DNA sequence: TGTGCCACCAGTGATCGAGAGGACAGCTATAACTATGGCTACACCTTC. It codes for CATSDREDSYNYGYTF.

The chain has TRBV5-1 and TRBJ2-5, with 8 positions matching TRBD2. Germline V gives CDR1 SGHRS, CDR2 YFSETQ. This CDR3 has 16 residues. Trimming removed 5 bases from V and 2 bases from J; junction bases left unmatched: 11. CDR3 coding DNA: TGCGCCAGCAGTCGGGGGACGGGGGGGCGGCAAGAGACCCAGTACTTC. Translation: CASSRGTGGRQETQYF.

This chain joins TRBV10-3 and TRBJ1-5, with D unclear. Trimming stripped 3 bases from V and 4 bases from J, with 13 bases between. CDR1 is ENHRY and CDR2 is SYGVKD in the germline V gene. The length of the CDR3 is 15 residues. The CDR3 region is CAISDSWGENQPQHF. The DNA for the CDR3 is TGTGCCATCAGTGACAGTTGGGGAGAGAATCAGCCCCAGCATTTT.

The CDR3 DNA is TGTGCCACTGAATCCGGGACAGGGGTCTCCTACGAGCAGTACTTC. Its protein product is CATESGTGVSYEQYF. The chain combines TRBV28 with TRBJ2-7, with TRBD1 matching over 10 bases. The trim removed 10 bases at V and 0 bases at J, leaving 9 bases unmatched. The CDR3 is made up of 15 amino acids. Germline loops: CDR1 MDHEN, CDR2 SYDVKM.

V and J are TRBV15 and TRBJ1-6, with no clear D. V was clipped by 0 bases and J by 9 bases, with 6 bases between them. CDR3 size: 13 residues. Germline CDR1 reads LNHNV; CDR2 reads YYDKDF (reference sequence). Written as DNA, the CDR3 is TGTGCCACCAGCAGAGAACAGCTTTCACCCCTCCACTTT. This translates into CATSREQLSPLHF.

The chain has TRBV5-1 and TRBJ2-1, with 7 bases matching TRBD2. This CDR3 spans 16 amino acids. Unmatched junction bases numbered 6, after V lost 1 base and J lost 2 bases. In germline, CDR1 is SGHRS, CDR2 YFSETQ. The CDR3 sequence: CASSLLGAGAYNEQFF. The CDR3 bases are TGCGCCAGCAGCTTGTTGGGCGCGGGGGCCTACAATGAGCAGTTCTTC.

This clone was picked up a small number of times. This chain joins TRBV9 and TRBJ2-5; 10 bases fit TRBD1. The CDR3 has 15 residues. Germline CDR1 reads SGDLS; CDR2 reads YYNGEE. V lost 2 bases and J lost 5; bases outside the gene matches: 6. The CDR3 coding sequence is TGTGCCAGCAGCGTCCGGGACAGGGGTTGGGAGACCCAGTACTTC. It codes for CASSVRDRGWETQYF.

The rearrangement links TRBV25-1 to TRBJ1-1; 8 nucleotides align to TRBD1. This CDR3 spans 12 amino acids. Unmatched junction bases numbered 4, after V lost 8 bases and J lost 5 bases. Germline lookup yields CDR1 MGHDK and CDR2 SYGVNS. CDR3 bases: TGTGCCAGCGGACAGGGAGGAACTGAAGCTTTCTTT. Amino acid sequence: CASGQGGTEAFF.

The CDR3 region is CSVDPRGGDEQFF. CDR3 in DNA: TGCAGCGTTGATCCTCGAGGGGGCGATGAGCAGTTCTTC. V gene TRBV29-1 combines with J gene TRBJ2-1, with 7 bases fitting TRBD1. V gave up 3 bases and J gave up 8 bases; unmatched junction bases: 7. CDR1 is SQVTM, CDR2 ANQGSEA, per germline. The CDR3 extends over 13 amino acids.

The chain employs TRBV2 and TRBJ1-5, with a weak D call TRBD1 (6 bases). This CDR3 has 14 residues. V was trimmed by 2 bases and J by 9 bases, leaving 14 bases between them. Germline V gene lookup returns CDR1 SNHLY and CDR2 FYNNEI. The CDR3 loop is CASSEIGQGGPQHF. The DNA of the CDR3 is TGTGCCAGCAGTGAAATAGGTCAAGGGGGGCCCCAGCATTTT. The complete variable domain, with remaining parts taken from reference TRBV2 and TRBJ1-5, reads EPEVTQTPSHQVTQMGQEVILRCVPISNHLYFYWYRQILGQKVEFLVSFYNNEISEKSEIFDDQFSVERPDGSNFTLKIRSTKLEDSAMYFCASSEIGQGGPQHFGDGTRLSIL.

V and J are TRBV6-5 and TRBJ1-4, with D unclear. Trimming cost V 7 bases and J 3 bases, with 3 bases left between them. The germline CDR1 and CDR2 sequences are MNHEY and SVGAGI. The CDR3 extends over 11 amino acids. CDR3 coding DNA: TGTGCCAGCACCGCTAATGAAAAACTGTTTTTT. This gives the protein CASTANEKLFF.

The chain couples TRBV6-5 to TRBJ2-7; tentative D call: TRBD2 (5 bases). Germline V gene sequence: CDR1 MNHEY, CDR2 SVGAGI. V lost 7 bases to trimming and J lost 1 base, with 11 bases between them. The CDR3 is 13 residues long. For the CDR3, the DNA is TGTGCCAGCAAGCACAGCGGATCCTACGAGCAGTACTTC. Protein: CASKHSGSYEQYF.

A remark on this clone: A read error may account for a junction end that differs from germline. This chain uses TRBV11-3 with TRBJ1-1, with TRBD1 as a possible D gene (6 bases). This CDR3 has 15 amino acids. CDR1 is SGHNT, CDR2 YENEEA, per germline. The CDR3 DNA is TGTGCCAGCAGCTTATCGGGACATGACAACAGTGAAGCTTTCTTT. Protein: CASSLSGHDNSEAFF.

The CDR3 spells CASSTTGETEAFF. In DNA form, the CDR3 reads TGCGCCAGCAGCACTACAGGGGAAACTGAAGCTTTCTTT. The rearrangement links TRBV5-1 to TRBJ1-1; 7 bases map to TRBD1. CDR1 SGHRS and CDR2 YFSETQ come from the germline V gene. This CDR3 region has 13 residues. The J segment lost 5 bases and the V segment lost 4 bases, leaving 5 bases of the junction unmatched.